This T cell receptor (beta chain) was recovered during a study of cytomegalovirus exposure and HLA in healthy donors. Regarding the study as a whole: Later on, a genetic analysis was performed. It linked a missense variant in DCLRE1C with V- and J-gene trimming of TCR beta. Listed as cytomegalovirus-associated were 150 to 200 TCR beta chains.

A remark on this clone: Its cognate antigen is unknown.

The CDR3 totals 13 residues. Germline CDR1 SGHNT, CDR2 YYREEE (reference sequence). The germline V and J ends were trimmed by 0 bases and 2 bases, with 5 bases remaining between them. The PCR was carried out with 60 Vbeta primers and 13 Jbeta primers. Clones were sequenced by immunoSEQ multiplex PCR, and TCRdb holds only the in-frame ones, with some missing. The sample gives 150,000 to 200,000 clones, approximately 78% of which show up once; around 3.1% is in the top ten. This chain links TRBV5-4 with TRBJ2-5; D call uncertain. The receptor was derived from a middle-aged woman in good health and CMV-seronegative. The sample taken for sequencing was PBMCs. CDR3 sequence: CASSLDGQETQYF. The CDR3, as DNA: TGTGCCAGCAGCTTGGACGGGCAAGAGACCCAGTACTTC.